Below are 2 T cell receptor beta chains sequenced from a single sample in a study of T cell responses to AZD1222 COVID-19 vaccine. Sequencing was performed with immunoSEQ multiplex PCR; in TCRdb, only in-frame clones are kept and a portion is missing. The sample includes some 120,000 clones, more than 80% of them seen just once. This material consisted of peripheral blood, taken 28 days after the second AZD1222 dose. All receptors come from an adult who received the AZD1222 COVID-19 vaccine.

This clone has just a few counts. V usage is TRBV11-1 and J usage is TRBJ1-1; D might be TRBD1 (6 bases). This CDR3 spans 14 amino acids. Germline loops: CDR1 SGHAT, CDR2 FQDESV (reference sequence). The V gene lost 5 bases and the J gene lost 6 bases, with 16 bases spanning the gap. CDR3 DNA sequence: TGTGCCAGCAGCGCGGTCTACAGGGCCGCTGAAGCTTTCTTT. Protein sequence: CASSAVYRAAEAFF. Full variable domain (remainder filled in from reference TRBV11-1 and TRBJ1-1): EAEVAQSPRYKITEKSQAVAFWCDPISGHATLYWYRQILGQGPELLVQFQDESVVDDSQLPKDRFSAERLKGVDSTLKIQPAELGDSAMYLCASSAVYRAAEAFFGQGTRLTVV.

The rearrangement links TRBV30 to TRBJ2-7, with D tentatively TRBD1 (6 bases). V gave up 0 bases and J gave up 6 bases, with 12 bases separating them. This CDR3 has 13 residues. The V gene's germline CDR1 is GTSNPN and CDR2 SVGIG (reference sequence). The CDR3 loop is CAWSVRQGSEQYF. In nucleotides, the CDR3 is TGTGCCTGGAGTGTACGGCAGGGGAGCGAGCAGTACTTC.